These 14 T cell receptor beta chains were all obtained from the same sample, sequenced in a study of blood T cell repertoires in COVID-19. Assay used: immunoSEQ multiplex PCR; TCRdb lists only in-frame clones, some missing. The table has roughly 330,000 clones, over 75% seen once. The sample taken for sequencing was PBMCs or T cells enriched from blood (not recorded which). The origin of the receptors is a young man who had recovered from COVID-19.

V gene TRBV10-2 combines with J gene TRBJ2-7; D gene ambiguous. Per germline, CDR1 WSHSY and CDR2 SAAADI. The CDR3 runs to 14 residues. Trimming stripped 6 bases from V and 5 bases from J, with 17 bases between. The CDR3 nucleotides are TGCGCCAGCAGCCCAACAGCCCCGCCCGACGAGCAGTACTTC. It encodes CASSPTAPPDEQYF.

As DNA, the CDR3 is TGTGCCAGCAGCTTTTCCGGACAGGGCTACGAGCAGTACTTC. Translating it yields CASSFSGQGYEQYF. The chain employs TRBV5-6 and TRBJ2-7, with 8 bases aligning to TRBD1. Germline V gene lookup returns CDR1 SGHDT and CDR2 YYEEEE. Unmatched junction bases numbered 4, after V lost 2 bases and J lost 3 bases. The CDR3 has 14 amino acids. The full variable domain, its missing parts supplied by reference TRBV5-6 and TRBJ2-7, is DAGVTQSPTHLIKTRGQQVTLRCSPKSGHDTVSWYQQALGQGPQFIFQYYEEEERQRGNFPDRFSGHQFPNYSSELNVNALLLGDSALYLCASSFSGQGYEQYFGPGTRLTVT.

The V and J genes are TRBV12-2 and TRBJ2-7; TRBD2, the D gene given by the table, was not confirmed from the DNA. TRBV12-2 is listed as a pseudogene. The CDR3 length is 12 residues. This chain's CDR3 is CASRLVLVGQYF. CDR3 DNA sequence: TGTGCAAGTCGCTTAGTCTTGGTCGGGCAGTACTTC.

The rearrangement uses TRBV28 and TRBJ1-5; the match to TRBD1 covers 7 bases. CDR1 and CDR2 (germline): MDHEN, SYDVKM. V lost 5 bases to trimming and J lost 4 bases; unmatched junction nucleotides: 8. The length of the CDR3 is 15 residues. The DNA for the CDR3 is TGTGCCAGCAGTCCCATTTCCAGGGGGAATCAGCCCCAGCATTTT. Translated: CASSPISRGNQPQHF.

The V gene is TRBV28, the J gene TRBJ1-2; 7 nucleotides line up with TRBD1. Trimming cost V 1 base and J 4 bases; bases outside gene matches: 9. The CDR3 spans 16 residues. The germline gives CDR1 MDHEN, CDR2 SYDVKM. CDR3 sequence: CASSLYQGVGGYGYTF. Written as DNA, the CDR3 is TGTGCCAGCAGTTTATATCAGGGGGTAGGGGGCTATGGCTACACCTTC.

The J gene is TRBJ1-2, the V gene TRBV25-1, with TRBD1 matching 8 bases. Germline CDR1 MGHDK, CDR2 SYGVNS. V shed 7 bases and J 5 bases; nucleotides not matched to a gene: 21. There are 18 residues in the CDR3. Here the CDR3 reads CASNPLRDRFSALYGYTF. DNA of the CDR3: TGTGCCAGCAATCCACTTCGGGACAGGTTTTCGGCACTTTATGGCTACACCTTC.

This clone has just one count. V is TRBV7-9 and J is TRBJ2-5; TRBD2 aligns across 10 bases. CDR3 length: 16 residues. Looked up from germline, CDR1 is SEHNR and CDR2 is FQNEAQ (reference sequence). With V trimmed by 4 bases and J by 4 bases, 9 bases remained unmatched. The CDR3: CASSSPQRGGRETQYF. In DNA form, the CDR3 reads TGTGCCAGCAGCTCCCCACAGCGGGGGGGCCGAGAGACCCAGTACTTC.

V is TRBV9 and J is TRBJ1-3; D remains unclear. The CDR3 spans 15 residues. V lost 0 bases to trimming and J lost 2 bases, with 9 bases between them. CDR1 is SGDLS and CDR2 is YYNGEE in the germline V gene. CDR3: CASSVGGIPGNTIYF. The CDR3 nucleotides read TGTGCCAGCAGCGTAGGAGGGATCCCTGGAAACACCATATATTTT. Full variable domain (rest looked up from reference TRBV9 and TRBJ1-3): DSGVTQTPKHLITATGQRVTLRCSPRSGDLSVYWYQQSLDQGLQFLIQYYNGEERAKGNILERFSAQQFPDLHSELNLSSLELGDSALYFCASSVGGIPGNTIYFGEGSWLTVV.

This chain joins TRBV7-9 and TRBJ2-7, with D maybe TRBD1 (5 bases). V gave up 3 bases and J gave up 4 bases, with 13 bases separating them. The V gene's germline CDR1 is SEHNR and CDR2 FQNEAQ (reference sequence). The CDR3 consists of 14 residues. Here the CDR3 DNA reads TGTGCCAGCAGCTTTTGGGGCAAGGGATACGAGCAGTACTTC. Amino acid sequence: CASSFWGKGYEQYF.

The CDR3 DNA follows: TGTGCCAGCAGCCCCGGACAGGGAAGGCGATATGGCTACACCTTC. Its protein product is CASSPGQGRRYGYTF. V gene TRBV7-9 combines with J gene TRBJ1-2; 8 bases fit TRBD1. The V gene's germline CDR1 is SEHNR and CDR2 FQNEAQ (reference sequence). Losses at the gene ends were 5 bases for V and 5 bases for J; bases not matched to a gene: 10. The CDR3 spans 15 residues.

This clone was seen more than once but under ten times. This chain joins TRBV30 and TRBJ2-3; D is perhaps TRBD1 (6 bases). The germline V gene encodes CDR1 GTSNPN and CDR2 SVGIG (reference sequence). CDR3 length: 15 residues. The ends were cut back, 4 bases at V and 1 base at J, with 15 bases in the middle. The CDR3 is CAWILDRRGTDTQYF. CDR3 DNA: TGTGCCTGGATTCTGGACAGACGTGGCACAGATACGCAGTATTTT.

This chain joins TRBV27 and TRBJ1-6, with D unresolved. This CDR3 has 13 amino acids. V was trimmed by 5 bases and J by 7 bases, leaving 9 bases between them. Germline CDR1 is MNHEY and CDR2 is SMNVEV (reference sequence). CDR3 loop: CASSIVWNSPLHF. DNA for the CDR3: TGTGCCAGCAGTATAGTCTGGAATTCACCCCTCCACTTT.

The gene calls are TRBV23-1 and TRBJ1-2; no definite D call. TRBV23-1 belongs to the ORF category, with a function that is uncertain. The CDR3 has 13 amino acids. V was trimmed by 3 bases and J by 7 bases, leaving 12 bases between them. The CDR3 bases are TGCGCCAGCAGTCACCCTCGGGTAGGTGGCTACACCTTC. Translation gives CASSHPRVGGYTF.

This rearrangement joins TRBV21-1 to TRBJ2-7; no DNA check was done on the table's D call, TRBD1. TRBV21-1 is marked as a pseudogene. CDR3 length equals 14 residues. Written as DNA, the CDR3 is TGTGCCAGCAGCAAAGGGCAGGGGACAGACGAGCAGTACTTC. This translates into CASSKGQGTDEQYF.